This entry concerns a single T cell receptor (beta chain). Its antigen remains unidentified. V dropped 2 bases and J dropped 3; count of bases not matched to a gene: 1. The germline V gene has CDR1 SGHRS and CDR2 YFSETQ. CDR3 length: 14 amino acids. The culture ran for 10 days, and then CD4+ T cells were isolated. Profiling relied on immunoSEQ multiplex PCR, and the TCRdb table lists in-frame clones only, not all of them. The repertoire has about 37,000 clones, 60% to 75% of them found once; the top ten carry 3%. This entry is derived from a study of vaccination effects on CD4 cells after COVID-19. Study details: Subjects were given two BNT162b2 or mRNA-1273 vaccine doses.

Findings and caveats of the study: Few convalescent patients and no early post-infection timepoints were included in the study. Clones that were induced by infection or by vaccine showed marked contraction late after vaccination.

The receptor comes from a human donor who received a COVID-19 vaccine. The specimen was CD4+ T cells from PBMCs cultured without peptide, collected before COVID-19 vaccination. V is TRBV5-1 and J is TRBJ2-1; TRBD2 aligns across 8 bases. CDR3 in DNA: TGCGCCAGCAGCTTAGCGGGAGTCTACAATGAGCAGTTCTTC. Its protein is CASSLAGVYNEQFF.